The present T cell receptor beta chain was sequenced within a study of Graves' ophthalmopathy and Graves' hyperthyroidism. Study findings and constraints: Using 13 signatures, a model distinguished ophthalmopathy from stable hyperthyroidism, reaching more than 85% sensitivity and roughly 80% specificity.

Stable hyperthyroidism meant no ophthalmopathy within 18 months of follow-up. As diagnostic evidence, clinical symptoms, serum thyroxine, TRAb, thyroid ultrasound and orbital computed tomography were relied upon. V was cut by 0 bases and J by 4 bases, with 15 bases left in between. CDR3 length: 16 residues. Germline values: CDR1 MGHRA, CDR2 YSYEKL. RNA transcripts provided the template for amplifying TCR beta CDR3 regions. Following a first-round RT-PCR that used HTBI primers, a second-round multiplex PCR was carried out. From the multiplex PCR reads, TCRdb called clonotypes with MiXCR, one entry per CDR3 protein. The sample consists of approximately 17,000 distinct CDR3 sequences, about 46% of them appearing once. A note on this clonotype: Its target is not known.

The chain employs TRBV4-1 and TRBJ2-5; TRBD2 is a possible D gene (6 bases). The sequence came from a woman aged 40 to 55 with stable Graves' hyperthyroidism. Material for sequencing was peripheral blood. CDR3 amino acids: CASSQELHGSGETQYF. In nucleotides, the CDR3 is TGCGCCAGCAGCCAAGAACTTCACGGGAGCGGAGAGACCCAGTACTTC.